This section outlines one T cell receptor beta chain sequence together with its context. The target antigen is unknown. These data are taken from a study of monozygotic twins with inflammatory bowel disease. Total RNA was isolated from whole blood without T cell sorting. Each of the TCR libraries took approximately 3,200 ng of total RNA. cDNA for each sample came from eight separate reactions. From the 5' RACE reads, TCRdb lists one entry per CDR3 protein and no DNA. This sample's clone table lists some 160,000 distinct CDR3 sequences. Overall study findings and caveats: Inverse Simpson values showed less TCRbeta diversity in IBD patients than in their healthy co-twins.

The CDR3 has 14 residues. CDR1 is MDHEN and CDR2 is SYDVKM in the germline V gene. The sequence was obtained from a human donor with ulcerative colitis or Crohn's disease, or a healthy co-twin of an affected twin (not recorded which). The J gene is TRBJ2-7, the V gene TRBV28; with no DNA, the TCRdb D assignment of TRBD2 cannot be verified. Material for sequencing was blood. The chain's CDR3 is CASKRASGTYEQYF.